This T cell receptor beta chain was recovered during a study of cytomegalovirus exposure and HLA in healthy donors. Study at large: A data release that came early held 75 million to 85 million unique TCRs from HLA-typed donors.

Study findings and constraints: Indistinguishable V segments, including TRBV6-2 and TRBV6-3, were excluded.

Comment on this clone: Its specificity is not known.

The CDR3 consists of 13 residues. The V and J ends lost 5 bases and 4 bases, in that order; junction bases with no gene match: 4. CDR1 is SGHVS, CDR2 FNYEAQ, per germline. The PCR used 60 Vbeta and 13 Jbeta primers. Using immunoSEQ multiplex PCR, the repertoire was profiled, and TCRdb retains in-frame clones only, with some absent. This sample has approximately 170,000 clones; over 80% occur once, and the top ten carry approximately 2%. Healthy bone marrow donors formed the donor group. The sequence came from a human donor in good health. The chain couples TRBV7-6 to TRBJ1-1; 7 nucleotides match TRBD1. The sequenced sample consisted of PBMCs. The CDR3 bases are TGTGCCAGCAGCGCAACAGGGGTCACTGAAGCTTTCTTT. This gives the protein CASSATGVTEAFF.